Listed here are 4 T cell receptor beta chains from one sample, sequenced in a study of T cell clonality in common variable immunodeficiency. Findings of the study overall: Fewer deletions and N-nucleotide insertions were reportedly seen in common variable immunodeficiency TCR beta sequences.

The protocol was immunoSEQ multiplex PCR, while the TCRdb copy is restricted to in-frame clones and leaves out a portion. In total the sample includes tens of thousands of clones, none of them seen once. Their cognate antigens are unknown. Sequencing was performed on peripheral blood mononuclear cells. The source is a human donor with common variable immunodeficiency.

This clone was observed many times. Sequencing ends 3 residues short of the CDR3 end; the germline J gene provides the rest. V gene TRBV19 combines with J gene TRBJ1-5; 7 positions agree with TRBD1. CDR1 and CDR2 from the germline V gene are LNHDA and SQIVND (reference sequence). Trimming removed 5 bases from V and 0 bases from J; junction bases left unmatched: 10. The CDR3 sequence is 17 residues long. CDR3 DNA (partial): TGTGCCAGTAGTGCCACAGGGGCCGCAAATAGCAATCAGCCC. Translated: CASSATGAANSNQP. The whole CDR3 region reads CASSATGAANSNQPQHF. The full variable domain, rest sourced from reference TRBV19 and TRBJ1-5, is DGGITQSPKYLFRKEGQNVTLSCEQNLNHDAMYWYRQDPGQGLRLIYYSQIVNDFQKGDIAEGYSVSREKKESFPLTVTSAQKNPTAFYLCASSATGAANSNQPQHFGDGTRLSIL.

With regard to this clone: The CDR3 end lies 3 residues beyond the end of the read and is filled in from the germline J gene. The rearrangement joins TRBV30 to TRBJ2-7; TRBD2 agrees at 10 bases. V lost 4 bases and J lost 4; bases outside the gene matches: 1. The germline V gene encodes CDR1 GTSNPN and CDR2 SVGIG (reference sequence). The CDR3 has 12 residues. CDR3 sequence: CAWTSGSYEQYF. CDR3 DNA (partial): TGTGCCTGGACTAGCGGGAGTTACGAG. Together with reference TRBV30 and TRBJ2-7, the CDR3 gives the full variable domain: SQTIHQWPATLVQPVGSPLSLECTVEGTSNPNLYWYRQAAGRGLQLLFYSVGIGQISSEVPQNLSASRPQDRQFILSSKKLLLSDSGFYLCAWTSGSYEQYFGPGTRLTVT.

This clone was recorded many times. The read ends 3 residues early relative to the CDR3; the germline J gene fills the gap. The chain combines TRBV19 with TRBJ2-7, with 8 bases fitting TRBD1. CDR3 length: 14 residues. V dropped 4 bases and J dropped 2; count of bases not matched to a gene: 4. Germline V CDR1 and CDR2: LNHDA, SQIVND (reference sequence). CDR3 loop: CASSTPGGAYEQYF. Partial CDR3 DNA: TGTGCCAGTAGTACCCCAGGGGGCGCCTACGAG.

This clone was found a few times. The read finishes 3 residues shy of the CDR3 end, and the germline J gene is used to complete it. The genes are TRBV5-6 and TRBJ1-2; possible D gene TRBD1, 6 bases. Trimming pared 4 bases from V and 4 bases from J, leaving 17 bases between. This CDR3 is 15 amino acids long. Germline V gene data show CDR1 as SGHDT and CDR2 as YYEEEE. The sequenced CDR3 bases are TGTGCCAGCAGCCTCCTGCAGGGACACGGCTATGGC. Protein product: CASSLLQGHGYG. In full, the CDR3 reads CASSLLQGHGYGYTF.